Each of the 24 T cell receptor beta chains below was sequenced from the same sample in a study of blood T cell repertoires in COVID-19. Repertoires were generated with immunoSEQ multiplex PCR, while TCRdb's copy carries only in-frame clones and drops some. The profile shows 150,000 to 200,000 clones, less than 80% of them singletons. The sample consisted of peripheral blood. The receptors originated from a man aged 50-60 years who had recovered from COVID-19.

CDR3 amino acids: CASSLWGPNTIYF. The CDR3 DNA reads as TGTGCCAGCAGCTTATGGGGGCCAAACACCATATATTTT. This chain links TRBV11-2 with TRBJ1-3; D may be TRBD1 (6 bases). CDR3 size: 13 residues. Trimming cost V 2 bases and J 6 bases, with 8 bases left between them. The germline CDR1 and CDR2 sequences are SGHAT and FQNNGV.

The V call is TRBV5-4, the J call TRBJ2-3, with D hard to call. V was trimmed by 5 bases and J by 6 bases, leaving 13 bases between them. The CDR3 covers 13 residues. Germline CDR1 is SGHNT and CDR2 is YYREEE (reference sequence). In DNA, the CDR3 is TGTGCCAGCAGTACTGACTGGCGGGATACGCAGTATTTT. Residues: CASSTDWRDTQYF.

The V and J genes are TRBV20-1 and TRBJ1-5, with TRBD1 as a possible D gene (6 bases). Trimming pared 3 bases from V and 4 bases from J, leaving 16 bases between. Germline CDR1 DFQATT, CDR2 SNEGSKA (reference sequence). This CDR3 is built from 15 residues. CDR3 in DNA: TGCAGTGCTAGTCCCGACAGGTACGGAAATCAGCCCCAGCATTTT. Protein: CSASPDRYGNQPQHF.

CDR3 loop: CASSIFAGTGFRNEDNEQFF. As DNA, the CDR3 is TGTGCCAGTAGTATTTTCGCCGGGACAGGGTTTCGGAACGAAGACAATGAGCAGTTCTTC. The chain is built from TRBV19 and TRBJ2-1; 9 bases match TRBD1. CDR1 LNHDA and CDR2 SQIVND come from the germline V gene (reference sequence). J gave up 5 bases and V 3 bases, and 20 bases lay outside the gene matches. This CDR3 comprises 20 residues.

The V and J genes are TRBV7-2 and TRBJ2-7, with 8 bases identical to TRBD2. Trimming took 5 bases from V and 6 from J; bases not matched to a gene: 15. The CDR3 totals 16 residues. Germline loops: CDR1 SGHTA, CDR2 FQGNSA. The DNA of the CDR3 is TGTGCCAGCAGCCTCCAGTCGGGAGGGCCCCAAGGCGAGCAGTACTTC. Amino acids: CASSLQSGGPQGEQYF.

This clone was seen a few times. The rearrangement joins TRBV7-7 to TRBJ2-5; TRBD2 agrees at 7 bases. The length of the CDR3 is 14 residues. The germline CDR1 and CDR2 sequences are SSHAT and FNYEAQ (reference sequence). Losses at the gene ends were 0 bases for V and 5 bases for J; bases not matched to a gene: 3. The CDR3 coding sequence is TGTGCCAGCAGCTTAGCGGGAGGGCACGAGACCCAGTACTTC. Its translation is CASSLAGGHETQYF. The entire variable domain, with the rest obtained from reference TRBV7-7 and TRBJ2-5, is as follows: GAGVSQSPRYKVTKRGQDVTLRCDPISSHATLYWYQQALGQGPEFLTYFNYEAQPDKSGLPSDRFSAERPEGSISTLTIQRTEQRDSAMYRCASSLAGGHETQYFGPGTRLLVL.

V is TRBV6-1 and J is TRBJ1-6; no reliable D call. Germline V CDR1 and CDR2: MNHNS, SASEGT. The CDR3 totals 17 residues. V was clipped by 0 bases and J by 0 bases, with 9 bases between them. CDR3 sequence (DNA): TGTGCCAGCAGTGAAGCAGGCTGGAGCTCCTATAATTCACCCCTCCACTTT. It is translated as CASSEAGWSSYNSPLHF.

The genes are TRBV19 and TRBJ2-3; no clear D. Deletions cut 6 bases from V and 0 bases from J, with 7 bases between. In germline, CDR1 is LNHDA, CDR2 SQIVND (reference sequence). The CDR3 runs 13 residues. The CDR3 reads CASRSTSTDTQYF. The CDR3 DNA reads TGTGCCAGTAGGAGTACTAGCACAGATACGCAGTATTTT.

This clone showed up just a few times. The chain joins TRBV18 to TRBJ1-5, with D possibly being TRBD1 (5 bases). The CDR3 runs 15 residues. Germline CDR1 reads KGHSH; CDR2 reads LQKENI. Trimming left V 1 base short and J 2 bases short, with 9 bases between. CDR3 nucleotide sequence: TGTGCCAGCTCACCACGAGGGGAGGGCAATCAGCCCCAGCATTTT. Amino acid sequence: CASSPRGEGNQPQHF.

This clone was counted many times. J is TRBJ1-2 and V is TRBV5-1, with a tentative D call TRBD1 (5 bases). This CDR3 comprises 16 residues. The germline V and J ends were trimmed by 1 base and 3 bases, with 16 bases remaining between them. Germline V gene lookup returns CDR1 SGHRS and CDR2 YFSETQ. The CDR3 DNA reads TGCGCCAGCAGCTTGACCGTGGGTCAGGGTTACTATGGCTACACCTTC. It codes for CASSLTVGQGYYGYTF.

This chain joins TRBV7-9 and TRBJ2-3; a possible D gene is TRBD1 (6 bases). The CDR3 spans 14 residues. Germline loops: CDR1 SEHNR, CDR2 FQNEAQ (reference sequence). V was cut by 3 bases and J by 0 bases, with 7 bases left in between. The CDR3 spells CASSFGQSTDTQYF. CDR3 coding DNA: TGTGCCAGCAGCTTTGGACAGAGCACAGATACGCAGTATTTT.

This rearrangement joins TRBV7-2 to TRBJ1-2, with D hard to call. CDR1 and CDR2 from the germline V gene are SGHTA and FQGNSA. This CDR3 region has 15 residues. V lost 1 base and J 2 bases, leaving 11 bases between the germline ends. The CDR3 region is CASSLVRGANYGYTF. The CDR3 bases are TGTGCCAGCAGCTTAGTTCGGGGAGCGAACTATGGCTACACCTTC.

This clone has more than one count but fewer than ten. V usage is TRBV27 and J usage is TRBJ2-1; TRBD1 matches 8 bases. V shed 1 base and J 6 bases; nucleotides not matched to a gene: 14. Germline V gene sequence: CDR1 MNHEY, CDR2 SMNVEV (reference sequence). The CDR3 loop spans 18 amino acids. The CDR3: CASSLYGYRDRRGNEQFF. The CDR3 coding sequence is TGTGCCAGCAGTTTATATGGCTACAGGGACAGGAGAGGCAATGAGCAGTTCTTC.

This clone came up many times. The chain couples TRBV4-1 to TRBJ2-7, with 9 bases aligning to TRBD1. This CDR3 has 15 residues. Germline V gene lookup returns CDR1 MGHRA and CDR2 YSYEKL. The J segment lost 2 bases and the V segment lost 8 bases, leaving 10 bases of the junction unmatched. The CDR3 region has the DNA TGCGCCAGCTCCCCCGGGACAGGGAGGACCTACGAGCAGTACTTC. Protein sequence: CASSPGTGRTYEQYF.

The chain uses TRBV6-5 and TRBJ2-4; no definite D call. This CDR3 has 11 amino acids. Germline V lookup: CDR1 MNHEY, CDR2 SVGAGI. V was cut by 10 bases and J by 0 bases, with 4 bases left in between. CDR3 region: CATKAKNIQYF. In DNA form, the CDR3 reads TGTGCCACCAAAGCCAAAAACATTCAGTACTTC.

The chain couples TRBV7-2 to TRBJ2-7; no reliable D call. With 1 base removed from V and 2 bases from J, the gap between germline ends came to 6 bases. The CDR3 covers 13 residues. Per germline, CDR1 SGHTA and CDR2 FQGNSA. The CDR3, as DNA: TGTGCCAGCAGCTTAGTCACAGCCTACGAGCAGTACTTC. Residues: CASSLVTAYEQYF.

This clone counts as medium-sized (0.01 to 0.1%). The V call is TRBV6-6, the J call TRBJ1-2; D may be TRBD1 (5 bases). The CDR3 loop spans 12 amino acids. Germline values: CDR1 MNHNY, CDR2 SVGAGI (reference sequence). Trimming cost V 2 bases and J 8 bases, with 9 bases left between them. The CDR3 protein is CASSYPQGGYTF. DNA for the CDR3: TGTGCCAGCAGTTACCCCCAGGGAGGCTACACCTTC.

This clone was counted a few times. The chain joins TRBV10-3 to TRBJ1-4; D perhaps matches TRBD1 (5 bases). CDR1 and CDR2 from the germline V gene are ENHRY and SYGVKD. V lost 0 bases, J lost 8 bases, and 22 bases lay in between. The CDR3 loop spans 18 amino acids. CDR3 sequence (DNA): TGTGCCATCAGTGAGTCTAGTGAACGCGGGGGAGATAACGAAAAACTGTTTTTT. Translation: CAISESSERGGDNEKLFF.

This sequence joins TRBV18 and TRBJ2-1; tentatively, D is TRBD2 (6 bases). Trimming cost V 3 bases and J 7 bases, with 19 bases left between them. This CDR3 contains 16 residues. Looked up from germline, CDR1 is KGHSH and CDR2 is LQKENI. CDR3 in DNA: TGTGCCAGCTCACCCCCCCGGGGTGGGGGGTGGAATGAGCAGTTCTTC. Amino acid sequence: CASSPPRGGGWNEQFF.

This clone was seen a handful of times. The sample holds other DNA sequences that translate to the same CDR3. The rearrangement joins TRBV5-1 to TRBJ1-2; TRBD1 matches 10 bases. V lost 1 base, J lost 2 bases, and 2 bases stayed unmatched. This CDR3 region has 15 residues. Germline V gene data show CDR1 as SGHRS and CDR2 as YFSETQ. CDR3 in amino acids: CASSLTTGGNYGYTF. DNA of the CDR3: TGCGCCAGCAGCTTGACGACAGGGGGCAACTATGGCTACACCTTC. Drawing the rest from reference TRBV5-1 and TRBJ1-2, the complete variable domain is KAGVTQTPRYLIKTRGQQVTLSCSPISGHRSVSWYQQTPGQGLQFLFEYFSETQRNKGNFPGRFSGRQFSNSRSEMNVSTLELGDSALYLCASSLTTGGNYGYTFGSGTRLTVV.

V gene TRBV19 combines with J gene TRBJ1-2, with D unclear. The length of the CDR3 is 13 residues. Looked up from germline, CDR1 is LNHDA and CDR2 is SQIVND (reference sequence). Trimming removed 5 bases at V and 4 bases at J, with 11 bases between. The CDR3 sequence: CASSDRDSYGYTF. CDR3 DNA sequence: TGTGCCAGTAGTGACCGGGATTCCTATGGCTACACCTTC. The variable domain in full, completed from reference TRBV19 and TRBJ1-2, reads DGGITQSPKYLFRKEGQNVTLSCEQNLNHDAMYWYRQDPGQGLRLIYYSQIVNDFQKGDIAEGYSVSREKKESFPLTVTSAQKNPTAFYLCASSDRDSYGYTFGSGTRLTVV.

This clone was seen a handful of times. The rearrangement uses TRBV28 and TRBJ1-1; D uncertain. The CDR3 totals 13 residues. The V end lost 8 bases, the J end lost 0 bases, and 10 bases lay between the germline ends. Germline V lookup: CDR1 MDHEN, CDR2 SYDVKM. For the CDR3, the DNA is TGTGCCAGCCGTGAGGGTATGAACACTGAAGCTTTCTTT. Encoded protein: CASREGMNTEAFF.

This clone has only one observation. This rearrangement joins TRBV4-3 to TRBJ1-4; D not certain. V was pared by 0 bases and J by 8 bases, with 22 bases between. CDR3 size: 18 residues. Germline CDR1 reads LGHNA; CDR2 reads YSLEER. CDR3 in amino acids: CASSQEFTAGVFWEKLFF. CDR3 bases: TGCGCCAGCAGCCAAGAGTTTACCGCCGGGGTCTTTTGGGAAAAACTGTTTTTT.

Regarding this clone: This sample also contains other DNA sequences that code for the same CDR3. The V and J genes are TRBV20-1 and TRBJ1-1; no definite D call. This CDR3 is built from 11 residues. In germline, CDR1 is DFQATT, CDR2 SNEGSKA (reference sequence). V was shortened by 2 bases and J by 5 bases, with 6 bases between the two germline ends. CDR3 protein: CSARSGTEAFF. CDR3 bases: TGCAGTGCTAGATCGGGGACTGAAGCTTTCTTT.